The TCR beta chain under discussion was sequenced for a study of OX40 agonist ivuxolimab in advanced cancers. Study-wide background: Patients in the trial were receiving intravenous ivuxolimab every 2 weeks, at doses of 0.01 to 10 mg/kg. Study outcomes and limitations: More expanded clones were found, on average, in CD8+ than in CD4+ T cells.

Trimming took 0 bases from V and 3 from J, leaving 9 bases between them. In germline, CDR1 is LNHDA, CDR2 SQIVND (reference sequence). The CDR3 is 15 amino acids. The data were produced by immunoSEQ multiplex PCR, yet TCRdb's version contains in-frame clones alone and is incomplete. The sample holds some 70,000 clones, 85% seen once. As concerns this clone: Antigen: not known.

This TCR came from an adult with an advanced solid tumor such as melanoma, head and neck, liver or kidney cancer. Sequenced material: CD4+ or CD8+ T cells sorted from blood, taken in a trial of the OX40 agonist ivuxolimab. The gene calls are TRBV19 and TRBJ1-5; unclear D gene. The CDR3 bases are TGTGCCAGTAGTATAGATGGACGGTTCAATCAGCCCCAGCATTTT. It encodes CASSIDGRFNQPQHF.